The 26 T cell receptor beta chains presented below share a single source sample, sequenced in a study of T cell responses to AZD1222 COVID-19 vaccine. Here immunoSEQ multiplex PCR was the method, and the copy in TCRdb shows in-frame clones only, minus some. The sample lists roughly 120,000 clones, about 82% seen once, with 17% in the top ten. The sequences come from peripheral blood, collected 28 days after the second AZD1222 dose. The receptors were gathered from an adult who received the AZD1222 COVID-19 vaccine.

This chain connects TRBV6-2 or TRBV6-3 to TRBJ2-7; 9 positions match TRBD1. Germline loops: CDR1 MNHEY, CDR2 SVGEGT. J gave up 4 bases and V 5 bases, and 9 bases lay outside the gene matches. This CDR3 is built from 15 residues. CDR3 in DNA: TGTGCCAGCAGTACGGGGACAGGGAGAATGTACGAGCAGTACTTC. Translated, it gives CASSTGTGRMYEQYF.

This clone was recorded a few times. As DNA, the CDR3 is TGTGCCAGCAGCCCTTCTAACTATGGCTACACCTTC. Residues: CASSPSNYGYTF. V usage is TRBV7-9 and J usage is TRBJ1-2; D is undetermined. Trimming shortened V by 5 bases and J by 0 bases, and 4 bases separated the two germline ends. CDR1 and CDR2 (germline): SEHNR, FQNEAQ (reference sequence). CDR3 length equals 12 residues.

This clone was counted once. The chain uses TRBV14 and TRBJ2-7, with 10 bases lining up with TRBD2. CDR3 length equals 16 residues. The J segment lost 2 bases and the V segment lost 1 base, leaving 5 bases of the junction unmatched. From germline, CDR1 is SGHDN and CDR2 FVKESK. The CDR3 DNA is TGTGCCAGCAGCCAAGTTGGGCTAGCGGGAGCCTACGAGCAGTACTTC. Translation: CASSQVGLAGAYEQYF.

This sequence joins TRBV5-1 and TRBJ2-2; 7 bases line up with TRBD2. Losses at the gene ends were 4 bases for V and 0 bases for J; bases not matched to a gene: 6. The CDR3 is made up of 16 amino acids. CDR1 SGHRS and CDR2 YFSETQ come from the germline V gene. The CDR3 nucleotides are TGCGCCAGCAGCCACGGGACTAAGTCGAACACCGGGGAGCTGTTTTTT. It specifies CASSHGTKSNTGELFF.

This sequence joins TRBV7-9 and TRBJ1-2; D call uncertain. Trimming left V 4 bases short and J 4 bases short, with 19 bases between. Germline CDR1 and CDR2: SEHNR and FQNEAQ (reference sequence). The CDR3 totals 16 residues. The CDR3 is CASSSGVVGNGYGYTF. For the CDR3, the DNA is TGTGCCAGCAGCTCCGGGGTGGTCGGGAATGGCTATGGCTACACCTTC.

This chain connects TRBV7-3 to TRBJ2-2; 13 bases are a match to TRBD2. The CDR3 is 18 residues long. J was trimmed by 2 bases and V by 4 bases; bases with no gene match: 7. The germline V gene encodes CDR1 SGHTA and CDR2 FQGTGA. The DNA of the CDR3 is TGTGCCAGCAGCTCCGGACTAGCGGGAGTCTCTAACACCGGGGAGCTGTTTTTT. It specifies CASSSGLAGVSNTGELFF.

J is TRBJ1-3 and V is TRBV24-1, with 7 bases that match TRBD1. Germline lookup yields CDR1 KGHDR and CDR2 SFDVKD. The CDR3 loop spans 16 amino acids. J gave up 3 bases and V 9 bases, and 13 bases lay outside the gene matches. The CDR3 is CATSNTTQGLGNTIYF. CDR3 bases: TGTGCCACCTCGAACACTACACAGGGGCTTGGAAACACCATATATTTT.

The chain uses TRBV2 and TRBJ2-5, with 8 bases aligning to TRBD1. V lost 5 bases, J lost 5 bases, and 10 bases stayed unmatched. CDR3 size: 15 residues. Germline lookup yields CDR1 SNHLY and CDR2 FYNNEI. CDR3 DNA: TGTGCCAGCAGTACCCAAGGACAGGGTTGGGAGACCCAGTACTTC. It translates to CASSTQGQGWETQYF. Full variable domain (outside the CDR3, taken from reference TRBV2 and TRBJ2-5): EPEVTQTPSHQVTQMGQEVILRCVPISNHLYFYWYRQILGQKVEFLVSFYNNEISEKSEIFDDQFSVERPDGSNFTLKIRSTKLEDSAMYFCASSTQGQGWETQYFGPGTRLLVL.

The chain uses TRBV7-8 and TRBJ1-5; TRBD1 aligns across 8 bases. CDR3 length equals 17 residues. The trim removed 5 bases at V and 5 bases at J, leaving 14 bases unmatched. Germline loops: CDR1 SGHVS, CDR2 FQNEAQ. CDR3 loop: CASSALSGQGIYQPQHF. For the CDR3, the DNA is TGTGCCAGCAGCGCGTTATCCGGACAGGGTATCTATCAGCCCCAGCATTTT.

This clone was recorded only once. The CDR3 region has the DNA TGTGCCAGCAGTCCGGGAAGCACAGATACGCAGTATTTT. Encoded protein: CASSPGSTDTQYF. The genes are TRBV27 and TRBJ2-3; perhaps TRBD2 as D (5 bases). V lost 5 bases and J 0 bases, leaving 6 bases between the germline ends. Germline lookup yields CDR1 MNHEY and CDR2 SMNVEV (reference sequence). CDR3 length: 13 amino acids.

The rearrangement links TRBV12-3 or TRBV12-4 to TRBJ1-6; a weak D match, TRBD1 (5 bases). The CDR3 runs to 12 residues. V was pared by 3 bases and J by 14 bases, with 11 bases between. The CDR3 nucleotides are TGTGCCAGCAGTTTTGGGCCCAGGGCCCTCCACTTT. Encoded protein: CASSFGPRALHF.

This rearrangement joins TRBV2 to TRBJ2-7, with 9 bases identical to TRBD2. V trimming: 7 bases; J trimming: 1 base; junction bases outside the gene matches: 5. In germline, CDR1 is SNHLY, CDR2 FYNNEI. The CDR3 covers 14 residues. CDR3 sequence: CASKGLAKSYEQYF. The CDR3 DNA follows: TGTGCCAGCAAGGGACTAGCTAAATCCTACGAGCAGTACTTC.

CDR3 sequence: CASSPPGQGTNYGYTF. In DNA form, the CDR3 reads TGTGCCAGCAGCCCCCCTGGGCAGGGAACCAACTATGGCTACACCTTC. V usage is TRBV9 and J usage is TRBJ1-2; D possibly corresponds to TRBD1 (5 bases). This CDR3 has 16 residues. CDR1 SGDLS and CDR2 YYNGEE come from the germline V gene. The V gene lost 4 bases and the J gene lost 2 bases, with 18 bases spanning the gap.

The CDR3 sequence: CASSSRGLYGYTF. The CDR3, as DNA: TGTGCCAGCAGTTCCCGGGGCCTCTATGGCTACACCTTC. The V call is TRBV12-3 or TRBV12-4, the J call TRBJ1-2; weak D call: TRBD1 (5 bases). This CDR3 is built from 13 residues. The V and J ends lost 4 bases and 4 bases respectively, with 10 bases between them.

This chain joins TRBV13 and TRBJ2-7; 7 bases agree with TRBD1. The ends lost 6 bases at V and 3 bases at J; junction bases unmatched: 8. Per germline, CDR1 PRHDT and CDR2 FYEKMQ (reference sequence). There are 14 residues in the CDR3. The CDR3 sequence is CASSSGTAFYEQYF. CDR3 nucleotides: TGTGCCAGCAGTTCCGGGACAGCATTCTACGAGCAGTACTTC. Full variable domain (remainder filled in from reference TRBV13 and TRBJ2-7): AAGVIQSPRHLIKEKRETATLKCYPIPRHDTVYWYQQGPGQDPQFLISFYEKMQSDKGSIPDRFSAQQFSDYHSELNMSSLELGDSALYFCASSSGTAFYEQYFGPGTRLTVT.

This clone appeared a single time. The chain carries TRBV19 and TRBJ2-3; 11 bases align to TRBD2. Germline loops: CDR1 LNHDA, CDR2 SQIVND (reference sequence). There are 18 residues in the CDR3. J lost 1 base, V lost 3 bases, and 9 bases had no gene match. The CDR3 sequence is CASSIDLAGGLGTDTQYF. The CDR3 nucleotides read TGTGCCAGTAGTATCGACCTAGCGGGGGGCCTCGGCACAGATACGCAGTATTTT.

The chain links TRBV11-1 to TRBJ2-7, with D maybe TRBD1 (5 bases). V was trimmed by 4 bases and J by 0 bases, leaving 16 bases between them. This CDR3 contains 16 residues. The germline V gene has CDR1 SGHAT and CDR2 FQDESV (reference sequence). The CDR3 nucleotides read TGTGCCAGCAGCTCAGTCGCGACAGCTTCCTCCTACGAGCAGTACTTC. Translation gives CASSSVATASSYEQYF.

This chain connects TRBV7-9 to TRBJ1-6; D is uncertain. From germline, CDR1 is SEHNR and CDR2 FQNEAQ (reference sequence). CDR3 length equals 15 residues. V lost 1 base and J lost 6, with 10 bases in between. In nucleotides, the CDR3 is TGTGCCAGCAGCTTAGACACGGGTAGTAATTCACCCCTCCACTTT. This codes for CASSLDTGSNSPLHF.

V usage is TRBV10-2 and J usage is TRBJ2-5, with D hard to call. The CDR3 spans 10 residues. CDR1 is WSHSY and CDR2 is SAAADI in the germline V gene. Trimming stripped 6 bases from V and 5 bases from J, with 4 bases between. CDR3 loop: CASSGETQYF. The CDR3 DNA is TGCGCCAGCAGCGGCGAGACCCAGTACTTC.

Concerning this clone: The same CDR3 is also encoded by other DNA sequences in this sample. The chain combines TRBV19 with TRBJ1-1; possibly TRBD1 for D (5 bases). The CDR3 has 14 amino acids. Trimming stripped 3 bases from V and 6 bases from J, with 14 bases between. CDR1 is LNHDA, CDR2 SQIVND, per germline (reference sequence). DNA of the CDR3: TGTGCCAGTAGTATCGGGGCAGGGCGGCCTGAAGCTTTCTTT. Its protein product is CASSIGAGRPEAFF.

This clone came up a few times. The chain links TRBV10-3 to TRBJ1-2; TRBD1 matches 8 bases. CDR3 length equals 14 residues. V shed 5 bases and J 0 bases; nucleotides not matched to a gene: 2. Germline V gene sequence: CDR1 ENHRY, CDR2 SYGVKD. The CDR3 DNA is TGTGCCATCAGTTACAGGGGGTCTAACTATGGCTACACCTTC. Its protein product is CAISYRGSNYGYTF.

V is TRBV5-1 and J is TRBJ1-1, with D possibly matching TRBD1 (6 bases). This CDR3 is built from 14 residues. The germline CDR1 and CDR2 sequences are SGHRS and YFSETQ. Trimming pared 4 bases from V and 3 bases from J, leaving 13 bases between. DNA for the CDR3: TGCGCCAGCAGCAGCCGGGACACCTACACTGAAGCTTTCTTT. It translates to CASSSRDTYTEAFF.

V and J are TRBV27 and TRBJ1-1, with a possible D match to TRBD1 (6 bases). This CDR3 is built from 14 residues. Per germline, CDR1 MNHEY and CDR2 SMNVEV (reference sequence). The V gene lost 5 bases and the J gene lost 3 bases, with 13 bases spanning the gap. CDR3 coding DNA: TGTGCCAGCAGTCCACAGGGTGCGTACACTGAAGCTTTCTTT. As protein: CASSPQGAYTEAFF.

The V and J genes are TRBV7-8 and TRBJ1-2; 9 bases match TRBD1. The CDR3 covers 16 residues. Germline values: CDR1 SGHVS, CDR2 FQNEAQ. With V trimmed by 6 bases and J by 5 bases, 13 bases remained unmatched. The CDR3 nucleotides are TGTGCCAGCAGTTTCAAACAGGGGGCCCCCTTTTATGGCTACACCTTC. It codes for CASSFKQGAPFYGYTF.

The chain employs TRBV3-1 (or the pseudogene TRBV3-2) and TRBJ2-3; possibly TRBD2 for D (6 bases). The germline CDR1 and CDR2 sequences are LGHDT and YNNKEL (reference sequence). The ends were cut back, 5 bases at V and 3 bases at J, with 18 bases in the middle. The CDR3 spans 16 residues. In DNA, the CDR3 is TGTGCCAGCAGCTTTCGCCTGTCGGGAGTTACAGATACGCAGTATTTT. Its translation: CASSFRLSGVTDTQYF.

This sequence joins TRBV9 and TRBJ1-4; D perhaps matches TRBD1 (6 bases). V was clipped by 0 bases and J by 8 bases, with 11 bases between them. The germline gives CDR1 SGDLS, CDR2 YYNGEE. The CDR3 consists of 14 residues. CDR3 nucleotides: TGTGCCAGCAGCGTAGCTCAGGGGAAGGAAAAACTGTTTTTT. Amino acid sequence: CASSVAQGKEKLFF.